These T cell receptor beta chains were read from a single sample in a study of regulatory T cells in long-lasting Graves disease. TCRdb redid the calling of the multiplex PCR reads with MiXCR, one entry per CDR3 protein. The sample contains roughly 500,000 distinct CDR3 sequences, 13% of which appear only once. These data were also filed under a second study, of T cells in Graves' hyperthyroidism and ophthalmopathy.

Specimen: peripheral blood mononuclear cells (PBMCs), collected at new diagnosis, from a patient treated with antithyroid drugs. These receptors were taken from a man aged 30-40 years with Graves disease. Each CDR3 is given with its conserved first and last residue. D genes are given only for firm matches. Expanded clones get a size class; other rows say once, few or many, or leave the size out.

V: TRBV20-1
D: TRBD1
size: many
J: TRBJ1-1
DNA: TGCAGTGTCCCACAGGGGGATCGAACTGAAGCTTTCTTT
CDR3: CSVPQGDRTEAFF

V: TRBV7-6
D: TRBD2
size: many
J: TRBJ2-1
DNA: TGTGCCAGCAGCTTCCTACTAGCGGGAGGGCCTCAGTTCTTC
CDR3: CASSFLLAGGPQFF

V: TRBV2
D: NA
size: NA
J: TRBJ1-5
DNA: TGTGCCAGCAGCACCGACAGCCGCAATCAGCCCCAGCATTTT
CDR3: CASSTDSRNQPQHF

V: TRBV18
D: NA
size: NA
J: TRBJ1-2
DNA: TGTGCCAGCTCCTTTGACAGGCAGGAAAGCTACACCTTC
CDR3: CASSFDRQESYTF

V: TRBV20-1
D: TRBD2
size: many
J: TRBJ2-1
DNA: TGCAGTGCCGGACTAGAGTTAGGTAATGAGCAGTTCTTC
CDR3: CSAGLELGNEQFF

V: TRBV30
D: NA
size: many
J: TRBJ2-5
DNA: TGTGCCTGGAGTGGGCGGGAGACCCAGTACTTC
CDR3: CAWSGRETQYF

V: TRBV29-1
D: NA
size: many
J: TRBJ1-5
DNA: TGCAGCGTGGGGGACGGGATGAGCAATCAGCCCCAGCATTTT
CDR3: CSVGDGMSNQPQHF

V: TRBV28
D: TRBD1
size: many
J: TRBJ2-1
DNA: TGTGCCAGCAGTTTAAGGACAGGGGGGCAGTTCTTC
CDR3: CASSLRTGGQFF

V: TRBV20-1
D: NA
size: many
J: TRBJ2-5
DNA: TGCAGTGCTAGACAGCCCCAAGAGACCCAGTACTTC
CDR3: CSARQPQETQYF

V: TRBV6-9
D: NA
size: many
J: TRBJ2-2
DNA: TGTGCCAGCAGTTACACGAAGTTCGGGGAGCTGTTTTTT
CDR3: CASSYTKFGELFF

V: TRBV13
D: NA
size: NA
J: TRBJ2-5
DNA: TGTGCCAGCAGCTTTTGGAGCCCCCGGGAGACCCAGTACTTC
CDR3: CASSFWSPRETQYF

V: TRBV4-2
D: TRBD2
size: NA
J: TRBJ2-5
DNA: TGTGCCAGCAGCCAAGAGCGGACTAGCGGGAGACCCTCCTACTTC
CDR3: CASSQERTSGRPSYF

V: TRBV12-3/TRBV12-4
D: TRBD1
size: many
J: TRBJ1-4
DNA: TGTGCCAGCAGAGGGACAGGAGGGGAAAAACTGTTTTTT
CDR3: CASRGTGGEKLFF

V: TRBV2
D: NA
size: NA
J: TRBJ2-5
DNA: TGTGCCAGCTCCGGGGAAGAGACCCAGCAATTC
CDR3: CASSGEETQQF

V: TRBV4-2
D: TRBD2
size: NA
J: TRBJ2-5
DNA: TGTGCCAGCAGCCAAGGGTCCTATGGCGGGAGGGTGAGAGAGACCCAGTACTTC
CDR3: CASSQGSYGGRVRETQYF

V: TRBV20-1
D: NA
size: many
J: TRBJ2-1
DNA: TGCAGTGCTAGAGACTTCAATGAGCAGTTCTTC
CDR3: CSARDFNEQFF

V: TRBV27
D: NA
size: many
J: TRBJ1-5
DNA: TGTGCCAGCAGCCCCGCGGGGGGCAGTCAGCCCCAGCATTTT
CDR3: CASSPAGGSQPQHF

V: TRBV20-1
D: NA
size: many
J: TRBJ2-1
DNA: TGCAGTGCTAGAGATCTGCAGGGTCATGAGCAGTTCTTC
CDR3: CSARDLQGHEQFF

V: TRBV5-1
D: NA
size: many
J: TRBJ2-3
DNA: TGCGCCAGCAGCTTGGCTAGCGCGGCAGATACGCAGTATTTT
CDR3: CASSLASAADTQYF

V: TRBV10-3
D: NA
size: many
J: TRBJ1-1
DNA: TGTGCCATCAGCGACAGGCGGGTCAACACTGAAGCTTTCTTT
CDR3: CAISDRRVNTEAFF

V: TRBV6-2/TRBV6-3
D: NA
size: many
J: TRBJ2-3
DNA: TGTGCCAGCAGTTACCAACCGGGGACTAGCACAGATACGCAGTATTTT
CDR3: CASSYQPGTSTDTQYF

V: TRBV6-1
D: NA
size: few
J: TRBJ1-1
DNA: TGTGCCAGCAGGGCTCAGGGCCCTGAAGCTTTCTTT
CDR3: CASRAQGPEAFF

V: TRBV5-1
D: TRBD2
size: NA
J: TRBJ2-1
DNA: TGCGCCAGCAGGGGGCTTCTTGCGGGAGTACCGGATGAGCAGTTCTTC
CDR3: CASRGLLAGVPDEQFF

V: TRBV6-4
D: NA
size: many
J: TRBJ2-1
DNA: TGTGCCAGCAGTGACTCGACCGCCTACAATGAGCAGTTCTTC
CDR3: CASSDSTAYNEQFF

V: TRBV2
D: NA
size: NA
J: TRBJ2-3
DNA: TGTGCCAGCAGCTTGGAACAGCGCACAGATACGCAGTATTTT
CDR3: CASSLEQRTDTQYF

V: TRBV25-1
D: NA
size: few
J: TRBJ1-2
DNA: TGTGCCAGCAGTCCCGAGGGGGAAAACTATGGCTACACCTTC
CDR3: CASSPEGENYGYTF

V: TRBV11-2
D: NA
size: many
J: TRBJ2-5
DNA: TGTGCCAGCGGGGGGGAGACCCAGTACTTC
CDR3: CASGGETQYF

V: TRBV20-1
D: TRBD1
size: many
J: TRBJ2-6
DNA: TGCAGTGCTAGCCAGGGGGCTGGGGCCAACGTCCTGACTTTC
CDR3: CSASQGAGANVLTF

V: TRBV2
D: NA
size: many
J: TRBJ1-6
DNA: NA
CDR3: CASILGQGENSPLHF

V: TRBV25-1
D: NA
size: NA
J: TRBJ1-4
DNA: TGTGCCAGCACCCCCAGCTCAACTAATGAAAAACTGTTTTTT
CDR3: CASTPSSTNEKLFF

V: TRBV20-1
D: TRBD2
size: many
J: TRBJ2-5
DNA: TGCAGTGCTCCCCCTCAGACTAGCGGGAGGCCGGGGGAGACCCAGTACTTC
CDR3: CSAPPQTSGRPGETQYF

V: TRBV11-2
D: TRBD2
size: many
J: TRBJ2-1
DNA: TGTGCCAGCAGCTCCCCAGGGAGGGAATACAATGAGCAGTTCTTC
CDR3: CASSSPGREYNEQFF

V: TRBV10-3
D: TRBD2
size: NA
J: TRBJ2-5
DNA: TGTGCCATCAGTGAGTCGAGGGCGGGAGGCGGAGAGGCCCAGTACTTC
CDR3: CAISESRAGGGEAQYF

V: TRBV7-6
D: NA
size: many
J: TRBJ2-4
DNA: TGTGCCAGCAGCTTAGGCTCCGTGGGTCGGGGAAACATTCAGTACTTC
CDR3: CASSLGSVGRGNIQYF

V: TRBV19
D: NA
size: NA
J: TRBJ2-3
DNA: TGTGCCAGTAGTGTTACATCCGTTAGCACAGATACGCAGTATTTT
CDR3: CASSVTSVSTDTQYF

V: TRBV29-1
D: TRBD2
size: many
J: TRBJ2-3
DNA: TGCAGCGTTGAAGGACTAGCGGGAGTTAGGGCAGATACGCAGTATTTT
CDR3: CSVEGLAGVRADTQYF

V: TRBV6-1
D: TRBD1
size: few
J: TRBJ2-7
DNA: TGTGCCAGAAACCGGGACAGGAACTACGAGCAGTACTTC
CDR3: CARNRDRNYEQYF

V: TRBV6-2/TRBV6-3
D: NA
size: many
J: TRBJ1-4
DNA: TGTGCCAGCCTAATTGACGGCAATGAAAAACTGTTTTTT
CDR3: CASLIDGNEKLFF

V: TRBV11-2
D: TRBD1
size: many
J: TRBJ2-7
DNA: TGTGCCAGCAGCTTATCCGGGACAGTGCCGTACTTC
CDR3: CASSLSGTVPYF

V: TRBV29-1
D: NA
size: few
J: TRBJ2-5
DNA: TGCAGCGTTGATAAGGGAACCCCAGGGGGGAAAGAGACCCAGTACTTC
CDR3: CSVDKGTPGGKETQYF

V: TRBV3-1
D: NA
size: many
J: TRBJ1-2
DNA: TGTGCCAGCAGCCAAGGGGAGTATGGCTACACCTTC
CDR3: CASSQGEYGYTF

V: TRBV7-8
D: NA
size: many
J: TRBJ2-5
DNA: TGTGCCAGCAGTATCGGAGGGGGGCAAGAGACCCAGTACTTC
CDR3: CASSIGGGQETQYF

V: TRBV5-5
D: NA
size: NA
J: TRBJ2-7
DNA: TGTGCCAGCAGCCCCCCAACGGGGCGGTCGGGGGAGCAGTACTTC
CDR3: CASSPPTGRSGEQYF

V: TRBV5-1
D: NA
size: many
J: TRBJ1-1
DNA: TGCGCCAGCAGCTTGCAGGATCGTAGAACTGAAGCTTTCTTT
CDR3: CASSLQDRRTEAFF

V: TRBV2
D: NA
size: many
J: TRBJ2-1
DNA: TGTGCCAGCAGTGAAAGCCCGCTGCCCTACAATGAGCAGTTCTTC
CDR3: CASSESPLPYNEQFF

V: TRBV5-1
D: TRBD2
size: NA
J: TRBJ2-3
DNA: TGCACCAGCAGCTTTACTAGCGGGAGCTGGGATACGCAGTATTTT
CDR3: CTSSFTSGSWDTQYF

V: TRBV29-1
D: NA
size: NA
J: TRBJ2-3
DNA: TGCAGCGTTGTGCAGGGGTTCACAGATACGCAGTATTTT
CDR3: CSVVQGFTDTQYF

V: TRBV30
D: NA
size: few
J: TRBJ2-2
DNA: TGTGCCTGGAGCCATAAGGGGTCGGGCACCGGGGAGCTGTTTTTT
CDR3: CAWSHKGSGTGELFF

V: TRBV2
D: NA
size: many
J: TRBJ1-5
DNA: TGTGCCAGCAGTGAATTGGCAGAAAATCAGCCCCAGCATTTT
CDR3: CASSELAENQPQHF

V: TRBV11-2
D: NA
size: few
J: TRBJ1-1
DNA: TGTGCCAGCTTGTGGACCGAGAACACTGAAGCTTTCTTT
CDR3: CASLWTENTEAFF

V: TRBV27
D: NA
size: many
J: TRBJ2-6
DNA: TGTGCCAGCAGTTTGGACAGCTCTGGGGCCAACGTCCTGACTTTC
CDR3: CASSLDSSGANVLTF

V: TRBV20-1
D: TRBD2
size: NA
J: TRBJ2-2
DNA: TGCAGTGCTAGAGAGCCGCGGACTAGCTTCACCGGGGAGCTGTTTTTT
CDR3: CSAREPRTSFTGELFF

V: TRBV20-1
D: TRBD2
size: NA
J: TRBJ2-1
DNA: TGCAGTGCTGAGGAGACTAGCGGCCTAAACAATGAGCAGTTCTTC
CDR3: CSAEETSGLNNEQFF

V: TRBV20-1
D: NA
size: few
J: TRBJ2-1
DNA: TGCAGTGCCCCAAATCGGCTAGGGGATTTCGAGAATGAGCAGTTCTTC
CDR3: CSAPNRLGDFENEQFF

V: TRBV30
D: NA
size: many
J: TRBJ2-7
DNA: TGTGCCTGGAGTCAATTCCCGACAGGAACTTACGAGCAGTACTTC
CDR3: CAWSQFPTGTYEQYF

V: TRBV20-1
D: TRBD2
size: many
J: TRBJ2-3
DNA: TGCAGTGCTAGAGATGAACTAGCGGCTAGCACAGATACGCAGTATTTT
CDR3: CSARDELAASTDTQYF